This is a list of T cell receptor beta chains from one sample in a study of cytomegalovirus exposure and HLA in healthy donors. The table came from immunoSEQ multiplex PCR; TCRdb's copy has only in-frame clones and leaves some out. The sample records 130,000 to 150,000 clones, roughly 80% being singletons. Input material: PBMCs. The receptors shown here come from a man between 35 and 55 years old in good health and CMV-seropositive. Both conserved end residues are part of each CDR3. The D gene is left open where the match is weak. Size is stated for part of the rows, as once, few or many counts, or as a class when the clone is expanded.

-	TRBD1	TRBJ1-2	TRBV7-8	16	CASSRQTGGTNYGYTF	TGTGCCAGCAGCCGTCAGACAGGGGGAACTAACTATGGCTACACCTTC
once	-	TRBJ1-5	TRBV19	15	CASSIGGTNNQPQHF	TGTGCCAGTAGTATTGGGGGGACGAACAATCAGCCCCAGCATTTT
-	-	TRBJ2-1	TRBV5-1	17	CASSILPGQTSYNEQFF	TGCGCCAGCAGCATCTTACCCGGACAGACTTCCTACAATGAGCAGTTCTTC
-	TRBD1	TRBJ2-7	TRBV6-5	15	CASSSQGAMVDEQYF	TGTGCCAGCAGTTCGCAGGGGGCGATGGTTGACGAGCAGTACTTC
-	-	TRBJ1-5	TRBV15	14	CATSNQGLRQPQHF	TGTGCCACCAGCAACCAGGGGCTACGGCAGCCCCAGCATTTT
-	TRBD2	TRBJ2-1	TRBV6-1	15	CASVRLAGAYNEQFF	TGTGCCAGCGTTAGACTAGCGGGAGCCTACAATGAGCAGTTCTTC
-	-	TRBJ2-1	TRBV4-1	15	CASSQQEGSYNEQFF	TGCGCCAGCAGCCAACAGGAGGGCTCCTACAATGAGCAGTTCTTC
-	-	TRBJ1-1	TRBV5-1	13	CASRSVVGTEAFF	TGCGCCAGCAGGAGTGTGGTCGGCACTGAAGCTTTCTTT
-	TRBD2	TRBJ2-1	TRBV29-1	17	CSVRTGTSGRFYNEQFF	TGCAGCGTTCGGACCGGGACTAGCGGGAGGTTCTACAATGAGCAGTTCTTC
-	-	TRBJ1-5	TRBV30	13	CAWSAGNSQPQHF	TGTGCCTGGAGTGCAGGAAATAGTCAGCCCCAGCATTTT
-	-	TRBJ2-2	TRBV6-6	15	CASSQAAPNTGELFF	TGTGCCAGCAGTCAGGCCGCACCGAACACCGGGGAGCTGTTTTTT
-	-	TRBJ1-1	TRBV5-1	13	CASSLTGSVEAFF	TGCGCCAGCAGCTTGACAGGGTCGGTGGAAGCTTTCTTT
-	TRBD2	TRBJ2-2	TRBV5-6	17	CASSLRSSGSGNRELFF	TGTGCCAGCAGCCTCCGGTCTAGCGGGAGCGGGAACCGGGAGCTGTTTTTT
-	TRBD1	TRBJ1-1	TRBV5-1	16	CASNKGTGARQTEAFF	TGCGCCAGCAACAAAGGGACAGGGGCGCGTCAAACTGAAGCTTTCTTT
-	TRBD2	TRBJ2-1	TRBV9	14	CASSPRLARDEQFF	TGTGCCAGCAGCCCCCGACTAGCGCGGGATGAGCAGTTCTTC
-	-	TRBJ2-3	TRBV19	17	CASSETGGVHLTDTQYF	TGTGCCAGTAGCGAAACCGGCGGGGTACACCTCACAGATACGCAGTATTTT
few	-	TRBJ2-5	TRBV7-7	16	CASRLSSGTVGETQYF	TGTGCCAGCAGGTTATCGTCGGGAACCGTGGGAGAGACCCAGTACTTC
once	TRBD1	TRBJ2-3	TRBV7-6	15	CASSQGTGHTDTQYF	TGTGCCAGCAGCCAAGGGACAGGGCACACAGATACGCAGTATTTT
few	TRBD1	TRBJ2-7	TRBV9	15	CASSAGTGYSYEQYF	TGTGCCAGCAGCGCCGGGACAGGGTACTCCTACGAGCAGTACTTC
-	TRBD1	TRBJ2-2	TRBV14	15	CASSPGDRRGGELFF	TGTGCCAGCAGCCCCGGGGACAGGCGGGGCGGGGAGCTGTTTTTT
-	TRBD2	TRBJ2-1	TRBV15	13	CATSRGEVDEQFF	TGTGCCACCAGCCGGGGGGAGGTTGATGAGCAGTTCTTC
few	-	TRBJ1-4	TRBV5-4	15	CASSLGGGLGEKLFF	TGTGCCAGCAGCCTGGGCGGGGGACTAGGTGAAAAACTGTTTTTT
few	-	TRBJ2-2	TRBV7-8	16	CASSLSEGPNTGELFF	TGTGCCAGCAGCTTAAGTGAGGGTCCGAACACCGGGGAGCTGTTTTTT
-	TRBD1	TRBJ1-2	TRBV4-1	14	CASSPVQGIYGYTF	TGCGCCAGCAGCCCCGTACAGGGGATCTATGGCTACACCTTC
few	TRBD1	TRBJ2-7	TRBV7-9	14	CSSSPGQGIYEQYF	TGTTCCAGCAGCCCAGGACAGGGGATCTACGAGCAGTACTTC
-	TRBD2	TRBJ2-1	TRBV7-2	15	CASSPRPSGRNEQFF	TGTGCCAGCAGCCCCCGTCCTAGCGGGAGAAATGAGCAGTTCTTC
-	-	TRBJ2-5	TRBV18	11	CASSPEETQYF	TGTGCCAGCTCACCAGAGGAGACCCAGTACTTC
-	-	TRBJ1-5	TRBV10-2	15	CASTGGAYSNQPQHF	TGCGCCAGCACCGGGGGGGCATATAGCAATCAGCCCCAGCATTTT
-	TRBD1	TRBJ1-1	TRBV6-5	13	CASIYSGTGEAFF	TGTGCCAGCATCTACTCCGGGACAGGAGAAGCTTTCTTT
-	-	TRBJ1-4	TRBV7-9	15	CASSLGAGINEKLFF	TGTGCCAGCAGCTTAGGGGCAGGAATTAATGAAAAACTGTTTTTT
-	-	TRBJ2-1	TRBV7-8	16	CASSLAFQAHYNEQFF	TGTGCCAGCAGCTTAGCGTTCCAGGCTCACTACAATGAGCAGTTCTTC
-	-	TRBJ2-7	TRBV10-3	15	CAISPDSGTPYEQYF	TGTGCCATCAGTCCTGACTCCGGGACACCCTACGAGCAGTACTTC
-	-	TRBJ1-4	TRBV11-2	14	CASSSGLFNEKLFF	TGTGCCAGCAGTTCAGGGTTGTTTAATGAAAAACTGTTTTTT
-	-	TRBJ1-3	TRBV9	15	CASSVSVADGNTIYF	TGTGCCAGCAGCGTCAGCGTCGCGGATGGAAACACCATATATTTT
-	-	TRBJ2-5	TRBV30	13	CAWFRVSRETQYF	TGTGCCTGGTTCAGGGTTTCGAGGGAGACCCAGTACTTC
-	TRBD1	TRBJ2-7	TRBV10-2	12	CASSDAGGEQYF	TGCGCCAGCAGTGATGCAGGGGGCGAGCAGTACTTC
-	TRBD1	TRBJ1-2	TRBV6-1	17	CASSEEGRGYFNYGYTF	TGTGCCAGCAGTGAAGAGGGCAGGGGGTATTTTAACTATGGCTACACCTTC
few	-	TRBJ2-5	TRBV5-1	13	CASSSRLVETQYF	TGCGCCAGCAGCTCTAGACTAGTAGAGACCCAGTACTTC
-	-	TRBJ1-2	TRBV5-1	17	CASSLTTGQRKIGGYTF	TGCGCCAGCAGCTTGACAACAGGGCAGAGAAAGATTGGTGGCTACACCTTC
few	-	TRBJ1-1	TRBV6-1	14	CASSEWAGYTEAFF	TGTGCCAGCAGTGAATGGGCCGGATACACTGAAGCTTTCTTT
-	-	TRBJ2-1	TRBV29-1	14	CSVPRTGANNEQFF	TGCAGCGTTCCCAGGACTGGAGCTAACAATGAGCAGTTCTTC
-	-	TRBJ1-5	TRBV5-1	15	CASSSLGAQDQPQHF	TGCGCCAGCAGCTCCCTGGGGGCCCAAGATCAGCCCCAGCATTTT